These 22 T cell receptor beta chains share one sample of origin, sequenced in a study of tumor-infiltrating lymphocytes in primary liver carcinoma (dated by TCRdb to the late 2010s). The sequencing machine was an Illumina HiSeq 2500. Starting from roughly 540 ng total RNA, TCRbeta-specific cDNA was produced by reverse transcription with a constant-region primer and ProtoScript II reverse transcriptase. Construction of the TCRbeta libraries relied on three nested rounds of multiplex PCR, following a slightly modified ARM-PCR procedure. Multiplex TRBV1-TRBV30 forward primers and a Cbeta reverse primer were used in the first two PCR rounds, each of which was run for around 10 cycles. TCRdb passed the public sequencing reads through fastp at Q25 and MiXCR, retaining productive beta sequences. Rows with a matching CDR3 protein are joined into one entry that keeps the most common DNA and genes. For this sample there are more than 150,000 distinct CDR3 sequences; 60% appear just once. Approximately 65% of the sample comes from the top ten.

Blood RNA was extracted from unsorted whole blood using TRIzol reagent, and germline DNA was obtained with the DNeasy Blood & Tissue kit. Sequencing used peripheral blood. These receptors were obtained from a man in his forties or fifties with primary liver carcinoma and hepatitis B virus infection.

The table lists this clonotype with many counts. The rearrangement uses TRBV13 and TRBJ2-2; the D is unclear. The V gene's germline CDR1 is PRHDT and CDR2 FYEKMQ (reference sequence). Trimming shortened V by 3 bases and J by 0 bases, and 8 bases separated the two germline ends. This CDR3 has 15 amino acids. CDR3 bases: TGTGCCAGCAGCTTCGTCAGTGCGAACACCGGGGAGCTGTTTTTT. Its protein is CASSFVSANTGELFF.

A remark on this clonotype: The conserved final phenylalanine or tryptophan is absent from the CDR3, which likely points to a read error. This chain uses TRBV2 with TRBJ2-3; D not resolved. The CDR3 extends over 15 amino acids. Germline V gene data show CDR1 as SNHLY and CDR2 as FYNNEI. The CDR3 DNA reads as TGTGCCAGCCGGTCGTCCCAGTTATCCACAGATATGCAGTATCTT. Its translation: CASRSSQLSTDMQYL.

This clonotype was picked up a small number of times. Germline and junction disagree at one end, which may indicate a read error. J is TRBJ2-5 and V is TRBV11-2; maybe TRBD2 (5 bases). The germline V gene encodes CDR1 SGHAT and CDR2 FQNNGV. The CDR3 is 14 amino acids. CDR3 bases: TGTGCCAACAGCTTAAGTGGGAGCTCGGAGACCCAGTACTTC. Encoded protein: CANSLSGSSETQYF.

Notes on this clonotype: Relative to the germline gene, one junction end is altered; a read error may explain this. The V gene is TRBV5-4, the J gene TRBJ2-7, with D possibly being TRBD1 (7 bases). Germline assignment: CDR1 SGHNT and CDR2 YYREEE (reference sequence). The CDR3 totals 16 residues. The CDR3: CASNLGGSQGRYEQYF. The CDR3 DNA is TGTGCCAGCAACTTGGGGGGTTCACAGGGGAGATACGAGCAGTACTTC. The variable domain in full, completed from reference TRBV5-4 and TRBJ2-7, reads ETGVTQSPTHLIKTRGQQVTLRCSSQSGHNTVSWYQQALGQGPQFIFQYYREEENGRGNFPPRFSGLQFPNYSSELNVNALELDDSALYLCASNLGGSQGRYEQYFGPGTRLTVT.

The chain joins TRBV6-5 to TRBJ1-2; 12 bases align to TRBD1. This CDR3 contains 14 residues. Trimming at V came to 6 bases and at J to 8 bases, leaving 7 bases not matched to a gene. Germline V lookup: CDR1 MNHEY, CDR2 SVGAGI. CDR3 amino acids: CASRPGQGAEGYTF. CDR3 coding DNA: TGTGCCAGCAGGCCGGGACAGGGGGCGGAGGGCTACACCTTC.

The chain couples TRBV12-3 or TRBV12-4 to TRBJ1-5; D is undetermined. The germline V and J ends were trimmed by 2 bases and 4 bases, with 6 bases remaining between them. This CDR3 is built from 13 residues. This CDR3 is CASSLNVNQPQHF. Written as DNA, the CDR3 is TGTGCCAGCAGTTTAAACGTAAATCAGCCCCAGCATTTT.

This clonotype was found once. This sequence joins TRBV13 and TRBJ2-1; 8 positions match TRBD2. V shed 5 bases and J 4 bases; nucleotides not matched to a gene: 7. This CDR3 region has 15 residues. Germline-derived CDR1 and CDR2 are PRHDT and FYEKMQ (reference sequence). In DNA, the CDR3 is TGTGCCAGCAGCCCAAGGACTAGCAGTTACAATGAGCAGTTCTTC. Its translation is CASSPRTSSYNEQFF.

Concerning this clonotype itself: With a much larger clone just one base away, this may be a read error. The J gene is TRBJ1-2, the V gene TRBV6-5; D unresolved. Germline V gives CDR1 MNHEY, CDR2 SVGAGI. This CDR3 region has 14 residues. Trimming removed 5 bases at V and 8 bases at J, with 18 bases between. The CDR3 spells CASSQSPLEVGYTF. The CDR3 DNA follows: TGTGCCAGCAGTCAAAGCCCCCTAGAGGTCGGCTACACCTTC.

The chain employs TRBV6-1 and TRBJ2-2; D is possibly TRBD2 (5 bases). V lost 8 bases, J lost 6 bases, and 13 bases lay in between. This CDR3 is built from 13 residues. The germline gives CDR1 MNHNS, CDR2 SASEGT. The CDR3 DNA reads TGTGCCAGCGATCCCCGGGGTGCCGGGGAGCTGTTTTTT. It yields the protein CASDPRGAGELFF.

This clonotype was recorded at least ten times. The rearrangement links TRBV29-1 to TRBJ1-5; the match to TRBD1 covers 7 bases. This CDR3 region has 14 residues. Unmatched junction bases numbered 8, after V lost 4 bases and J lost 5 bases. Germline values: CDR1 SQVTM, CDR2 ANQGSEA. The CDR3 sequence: CSVGSQGTDQPQHF. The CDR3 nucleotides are TGCAGCGTTGGGTCACAGGGGACGGATCAGCCCCAGCATTTT.

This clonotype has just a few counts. CDR3 DNA: TGTGCCAGCAGCCCACAAGCGGAAAACATTCAGTACTTC. This encodes CASSPQAENIQYF. V usage is TRBV5-4 and J usage is TRBJ2-4; a weak D match, TRBD2 (5 bases). The V end lost 4 bases, the J end lost 5 bases, and 10 bases lay between the germline ends. This CDR3 region has 13 residues. CDR1 and CDR2 from the germline V gene are SGHNT and YYREEE (reference sequence).

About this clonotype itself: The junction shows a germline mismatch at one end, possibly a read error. The CDR3 sequence is CASRELRGYIF. Written as DNA, the CDR3 is TGTGCCAGCAGGGAGCTTCGAGGCTACATCTTC. This chain joins TRBV5-8 and TRBJ1-2; D is uncertain. The V gene's germline CDR1 is SGHTS and CDR2 YDEGEE. This CDR3 region has 11 residues.

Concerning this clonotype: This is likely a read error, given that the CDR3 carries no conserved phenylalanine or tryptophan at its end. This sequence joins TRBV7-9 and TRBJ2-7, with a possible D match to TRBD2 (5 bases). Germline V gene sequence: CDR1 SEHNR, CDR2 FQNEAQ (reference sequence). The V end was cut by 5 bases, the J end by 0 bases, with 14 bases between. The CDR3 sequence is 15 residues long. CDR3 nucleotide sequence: TGTGCCAGCAGCCCAGCTAGCAGCTCCTCCTACGAGCAGTACCTC. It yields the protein CASSPASSSSYEQYL.

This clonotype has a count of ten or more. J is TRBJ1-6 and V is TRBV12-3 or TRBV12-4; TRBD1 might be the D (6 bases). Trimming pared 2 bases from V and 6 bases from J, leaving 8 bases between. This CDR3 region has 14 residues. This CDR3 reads CASSLQGPNSPLHF. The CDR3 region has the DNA TGTGCCAGCAGTTTACAGGGGCCTAATTCACCCCTCCACTTT.

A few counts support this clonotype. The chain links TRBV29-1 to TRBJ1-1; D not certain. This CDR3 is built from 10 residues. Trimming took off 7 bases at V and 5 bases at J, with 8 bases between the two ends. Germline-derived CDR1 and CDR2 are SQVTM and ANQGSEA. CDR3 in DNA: TGCAGCGCCCAAGATACTGAAGCTTTCTTT. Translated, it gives CSAQDTEAFF.

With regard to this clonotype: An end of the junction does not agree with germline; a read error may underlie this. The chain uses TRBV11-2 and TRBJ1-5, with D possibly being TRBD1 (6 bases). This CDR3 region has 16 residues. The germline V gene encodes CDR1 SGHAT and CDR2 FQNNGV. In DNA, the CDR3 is TGTACCAGCAGCTTAGGTCAGGGACATTTCGAAAAGCCCCAGCATTTT. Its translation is CTSSLGQGHFEKPQHF.

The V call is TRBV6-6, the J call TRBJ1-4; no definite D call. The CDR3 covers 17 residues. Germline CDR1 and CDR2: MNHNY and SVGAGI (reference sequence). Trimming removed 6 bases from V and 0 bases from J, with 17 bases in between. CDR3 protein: CASSTLRNLATNEKLFF. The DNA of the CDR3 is TGTGCCAGCAGCACCCTTAGAAACTTAGCAACTAATGAAAAACTGTTTTTT.

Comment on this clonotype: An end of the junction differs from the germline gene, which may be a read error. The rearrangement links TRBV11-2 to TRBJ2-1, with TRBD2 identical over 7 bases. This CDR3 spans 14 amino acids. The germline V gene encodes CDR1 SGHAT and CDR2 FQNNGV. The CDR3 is CASSFGTNFNDQFF. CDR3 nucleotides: TGCGCCAGCAGCTTCGGGACTAACTTCAATGATCAGTTCTTC.

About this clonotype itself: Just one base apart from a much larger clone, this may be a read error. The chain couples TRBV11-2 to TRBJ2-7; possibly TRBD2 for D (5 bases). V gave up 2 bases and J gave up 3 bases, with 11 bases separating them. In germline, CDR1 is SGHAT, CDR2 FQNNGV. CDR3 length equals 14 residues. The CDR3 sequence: CASSLYIANYEQYF. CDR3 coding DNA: TGTGCCAGCAGCTTATACATAGCGAACTACGAGCAGTACTTC.

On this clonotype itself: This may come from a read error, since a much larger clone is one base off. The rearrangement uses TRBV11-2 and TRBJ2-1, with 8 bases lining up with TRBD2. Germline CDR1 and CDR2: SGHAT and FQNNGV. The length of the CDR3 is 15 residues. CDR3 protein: CASSLRREARNGQFF. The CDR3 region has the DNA TGTGCCAGCAGCTTACGGCGGGAGGCCAGGAATGGGCAGTTCTTC.

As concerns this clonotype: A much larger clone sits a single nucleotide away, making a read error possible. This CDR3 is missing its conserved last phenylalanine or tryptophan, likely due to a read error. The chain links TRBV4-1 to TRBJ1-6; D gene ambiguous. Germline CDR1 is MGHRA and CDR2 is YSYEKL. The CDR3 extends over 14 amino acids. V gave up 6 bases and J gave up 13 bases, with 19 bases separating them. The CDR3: CASRSGVPSGPLHC. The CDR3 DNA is TGCGCCAGCAGGTCCGGGGTCCCCTCGGGCCCCCTCCACTGT.

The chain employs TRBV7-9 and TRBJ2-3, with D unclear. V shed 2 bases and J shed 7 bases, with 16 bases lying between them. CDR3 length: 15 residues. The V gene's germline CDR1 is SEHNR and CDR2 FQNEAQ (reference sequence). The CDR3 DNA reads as TGTGCCAGCAGCTTACAGTCGACCTCGCTGAATACGCAGTATTTT. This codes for CASSLQSTSLNTQYF.